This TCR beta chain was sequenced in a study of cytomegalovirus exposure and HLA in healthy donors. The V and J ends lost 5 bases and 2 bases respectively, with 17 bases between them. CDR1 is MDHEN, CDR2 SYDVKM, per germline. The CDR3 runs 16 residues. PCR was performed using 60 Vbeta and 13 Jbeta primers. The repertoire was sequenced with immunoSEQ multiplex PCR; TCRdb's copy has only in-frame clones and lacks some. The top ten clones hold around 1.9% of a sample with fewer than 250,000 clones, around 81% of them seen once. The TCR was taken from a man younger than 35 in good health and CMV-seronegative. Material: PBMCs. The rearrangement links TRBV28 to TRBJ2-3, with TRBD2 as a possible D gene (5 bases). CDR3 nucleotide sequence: TGTGCCAGCAGTCCGGTTGGGCGGGCGGACACAGATACGCAGTATTTT. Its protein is CASSPVGRADTDTQYF.